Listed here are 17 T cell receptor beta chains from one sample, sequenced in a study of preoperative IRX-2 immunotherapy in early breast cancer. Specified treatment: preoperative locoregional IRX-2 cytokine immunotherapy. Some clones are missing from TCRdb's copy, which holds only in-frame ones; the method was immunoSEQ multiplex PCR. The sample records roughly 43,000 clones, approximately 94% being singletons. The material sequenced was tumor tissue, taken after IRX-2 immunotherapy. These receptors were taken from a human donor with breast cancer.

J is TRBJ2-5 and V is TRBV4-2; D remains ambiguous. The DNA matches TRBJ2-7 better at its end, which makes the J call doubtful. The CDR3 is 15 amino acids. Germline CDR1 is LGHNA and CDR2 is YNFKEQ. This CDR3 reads CASSQLPVASYEQYF. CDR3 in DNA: TGTGCCAGCAGCCAACTTCCCGTTGCCTCCTACGAGCAGTACTTC.

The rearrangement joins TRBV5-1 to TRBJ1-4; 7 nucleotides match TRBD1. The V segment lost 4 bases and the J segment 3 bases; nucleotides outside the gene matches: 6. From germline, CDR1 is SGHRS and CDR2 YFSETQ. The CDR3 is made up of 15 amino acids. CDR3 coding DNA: TGCGCCAGCAGCCCCCGACAGGGACCTAATGAAAAACTGTTTTTT. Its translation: CASSPRQGPNEKLFF.

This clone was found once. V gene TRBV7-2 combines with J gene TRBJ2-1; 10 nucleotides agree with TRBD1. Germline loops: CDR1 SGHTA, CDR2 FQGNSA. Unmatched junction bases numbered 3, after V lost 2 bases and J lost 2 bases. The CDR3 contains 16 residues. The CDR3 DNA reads TGTGCCAGCAGCTTACGCGGACAGGGGGCCTACAATGAGCAGTTCTTC. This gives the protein CASSLRGQGAYNEQFF.

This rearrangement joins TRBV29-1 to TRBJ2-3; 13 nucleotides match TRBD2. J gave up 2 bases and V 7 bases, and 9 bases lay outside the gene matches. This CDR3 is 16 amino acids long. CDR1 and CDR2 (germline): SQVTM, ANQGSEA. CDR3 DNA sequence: TGCAGCGCCGACCCCGGGACTAGCGGGACCACAGATACGCAGTATTTT. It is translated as CSADPGTSGTTDTQYF.

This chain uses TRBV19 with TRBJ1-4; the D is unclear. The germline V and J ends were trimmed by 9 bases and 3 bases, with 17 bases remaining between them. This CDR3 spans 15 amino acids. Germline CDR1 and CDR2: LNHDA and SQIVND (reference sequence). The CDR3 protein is CASKVGLGSNEKLFF. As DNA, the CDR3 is TGTGCCAGCAAAGTCGGGTTAGGGTCTAATGAAAAACTGTTTTTT.

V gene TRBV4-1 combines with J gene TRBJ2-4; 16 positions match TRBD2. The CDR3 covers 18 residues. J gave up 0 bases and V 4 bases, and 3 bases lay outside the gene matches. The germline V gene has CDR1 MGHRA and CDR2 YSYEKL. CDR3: CASSPGLAGGPAKNIQYF. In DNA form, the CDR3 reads TGCGCCAGCAGCCCGGGACTAGCGGGGGGGCCAGCCAAAAACATTCAGTACTTC.

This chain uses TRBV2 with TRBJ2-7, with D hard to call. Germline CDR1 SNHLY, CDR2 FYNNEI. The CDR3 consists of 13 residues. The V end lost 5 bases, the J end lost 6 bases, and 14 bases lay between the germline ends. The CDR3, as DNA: TGTGCCAGCAGTCCCCGCATTGGCCCCGAGCAGTACTTC. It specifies CASSPRIGPEQYF.

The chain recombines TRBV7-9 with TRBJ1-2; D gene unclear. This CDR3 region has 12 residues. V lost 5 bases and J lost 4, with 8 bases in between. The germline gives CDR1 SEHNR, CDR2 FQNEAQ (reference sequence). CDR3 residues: CASSHDGYGYTF. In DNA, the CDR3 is TGTGCCAGCAGCCACGACGGCTATGGCTACACCTTC.

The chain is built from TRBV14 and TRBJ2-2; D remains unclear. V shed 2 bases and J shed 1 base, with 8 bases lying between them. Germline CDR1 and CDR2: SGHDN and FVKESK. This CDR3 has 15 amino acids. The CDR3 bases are TGTGCCAGCAGCCAACGGGCCCAGAACACCGGGGAGCTGTTTTTT. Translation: CASSQRAQNTGELFF.

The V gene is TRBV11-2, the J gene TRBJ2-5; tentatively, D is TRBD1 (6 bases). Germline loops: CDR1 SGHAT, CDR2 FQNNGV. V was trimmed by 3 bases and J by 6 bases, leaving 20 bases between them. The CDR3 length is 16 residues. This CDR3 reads CASSFGTYRERKTQYF. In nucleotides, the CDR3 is TGTGCCAGCAGCTTCGGAACTTACAGGGAAAGAAAGACCCAGTACTTC. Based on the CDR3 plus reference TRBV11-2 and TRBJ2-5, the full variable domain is EAGVAQSPRYKIIEKRQSVAFWCNPISGHATLYWYQQILGQGPKLLIQFQNNGVVDDSQLPKDRFSAERLKGVDSTLKIQPAKLEDSAVYLCASSFGTYRERKTQYFGPGTRLLVL.

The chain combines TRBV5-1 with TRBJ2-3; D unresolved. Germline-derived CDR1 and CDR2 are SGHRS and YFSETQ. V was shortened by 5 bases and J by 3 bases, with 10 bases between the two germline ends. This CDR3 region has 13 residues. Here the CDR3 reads CASRWTVTDTQYF. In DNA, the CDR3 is TGCGCCAGCAGGTGGACCGTAACAGATACGCAGTATTTT.

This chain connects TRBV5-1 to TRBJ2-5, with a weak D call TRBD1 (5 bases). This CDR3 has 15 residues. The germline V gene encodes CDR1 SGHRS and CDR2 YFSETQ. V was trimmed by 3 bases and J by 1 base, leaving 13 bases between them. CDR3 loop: CASSSPDSAQETQYF. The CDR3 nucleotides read TGCGCCAGCAGCTCGCCAGACAGTGCCCAAGAGACCCAGTACTTC.

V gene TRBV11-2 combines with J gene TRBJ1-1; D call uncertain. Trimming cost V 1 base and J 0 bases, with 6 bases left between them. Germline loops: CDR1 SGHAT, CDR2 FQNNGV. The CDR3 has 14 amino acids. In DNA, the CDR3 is TGTGCCAGCAGCTTAGTAGGGTTGAACACTGAAGCTTTCTTT. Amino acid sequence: CASSLVGLNTEAFF.

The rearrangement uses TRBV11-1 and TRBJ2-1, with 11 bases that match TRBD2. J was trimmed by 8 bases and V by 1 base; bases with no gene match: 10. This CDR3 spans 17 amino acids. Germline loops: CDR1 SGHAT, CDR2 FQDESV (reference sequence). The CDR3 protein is CASSLGLAGGYGYEQFF. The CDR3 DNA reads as TGTGCCAGCAGCTTAGGGCTAGCGGGAGGATATGGCTATGAGCAGTTCTTC.

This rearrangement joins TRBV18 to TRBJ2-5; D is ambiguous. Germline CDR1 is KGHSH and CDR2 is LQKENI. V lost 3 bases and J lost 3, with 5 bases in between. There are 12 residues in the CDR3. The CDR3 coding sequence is TGTGCCAGCTCACCTAGAGAAGAGACCCAGTACTTC. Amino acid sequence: CASSPREETQYF.

The chain's CDR3 is CASSTGLNEQFF. For the CDR3, the DNA is TGTGCCAGCTCGACAGGGCTGAATGAGCAGTTCTTC. V and J are TRBV5-4 and TRBJ2-1; 7 nucleotides line up with TRBD1. Germline values: CDR1 SGHNT, CDR2 YYREEE (reference sequence). The length of the CDR3 is 12 residues. V dropped 7 bases and J dropped 7; count of bases not matched to a gene: 5.

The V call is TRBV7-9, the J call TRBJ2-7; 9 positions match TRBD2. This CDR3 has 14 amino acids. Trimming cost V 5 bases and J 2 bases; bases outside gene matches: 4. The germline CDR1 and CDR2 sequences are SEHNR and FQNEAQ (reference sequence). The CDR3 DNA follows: TGTGCCAGCAGCCCCGGGACTAGCCCCTACGAGCAGTACTTC. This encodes CASSPGTSPYEQYF.